This entry lists 25 T cell receptor beta chains sequenced from one sample in a study of cytomegalovirus exposure and HLA in healthy donors. PCR was performed using 60 Vbeta and 13 Jbeta primers. The method was immunoSEQ multiplex PCR; TCRdb's version includes in-frame clones alone and lacks a portion of them. The sample table sets out 150,000 to 200,000 clones. The sequenced sample was PBMCs. The receptors were sampled from a man aged 25 to 40 in good health and CMV-seronegative.

The chain couples TRBV11-1 to TRBJ2-3; D not resolved. V lost 5 bases to trimming and J lost 0 bases, with 9 bases between them. CDR3 length: 14 residues. The germline gives CDR1 SGHAT, CDR2 FQDESV (reference sequence). The CDR3 nucleotides are TGTGCCAGCAGCCCCTCGGTTAGCACAGATACGCAGTATTTT. It specifies CASSPSVSTDTQYF.

This chain links TRBV7-5 with TRBJ2-1; the table's TRBD2 call for D was not verified on the DNA. TRBV7-5 is recorded as a pseudogene. This CDR3 is built from 15 residues. The CDR3 sequence: CVRSLIKPIYPEQFF. The CDR3, as DNA: TGTGTCAGAAGCTTAATAAAACCCATCTACCCTGAGCAGTTCTTC.

The rearrangement uses TRBV6-1 and TRBJ2-7; TRBD2 matches 7 bases. There are 14 residues in the CDR3. Germline V gene lookup returns CDR1 MNHNS and CDR2 SASEGT. Trimming took 3 bases from V and 4 from J; bases not matched to a gene: 6. The DNA for the CDR3 is TGTGCCAGCAGTGAGAGCGGGAACCGATACGAGCAGTACTTC. As protein: CASSESGNRYEQYF.

This chain links TRBV10-1 with TRBJ2-5; TRBD1 matches at 7 bases. Germline-derived CDR1 and CDR2 are WNHNN and SYGVQD (reference sequence). The CDR3 runs to 15 residues. The J segment lost 5 bases and the V segment lost 8 bases, leaving 14 bases of the junction unmatched. The DNA of the CDR3 is TGCGCCAGCTCCGAGGAAAGGGGGCACCGGGAGACCCAGTACTTC. It encodes CASSEERGHRETQYF.

The chain couples TRBV25-1 to TRBJ2-1, with TRBD2 as a possible D gene (5 bases). This CDR3 is 16 amino acids long. Germline V lookup: CDR1 MGHDK, CDR2 SYGVNS. Deletions cut 2 bases from V and 9 bases from J, with 20 bases between. As DNA, the CDR3 is TGTGCCAGCAGTGAACCCTCCCCCGAGACTAAGCTTGAGCAGTTCTTC. Its translation is CASSEPSPETKLEQFF.

V is TRBV7-9 and J is TRBJ2-7; D is uncertain. Germline-derived CDR1 and CDR2 are SEHNR and FQNEAQ (reference sequence). V was shortened by 5 bases and J by 2 bases, with 4 bases between the two germline ends. The CDR3 runs to 11 residues. DNA for the CDR3: TGTGCCAGCAGCCCCGCCTACGAGCAGTACTTC. Protein: CASSPAYEQYF.

The J gene is TRBJ2-7, the V gene TRBV7-2; TRBD1 aligns across 11 bases. Germline loops: CDR1 SGHTA, CDR2 FQGNSA. The trim removed 5 bases at V and 5 bases at J, leaving 14 bases unmatched. The CDR3 extends over 17 amino acids. In nucleotides, the CDR3 is TGTGCCAGCAGCGACCTAAGTTTCGGGACAGGGGGGCACGAGCAGTACTTC. It codes for CASSDLSFGTGGHEQYF.

V gene TRBV5-1 combines with J gene TRBJ2-5; 9 positions agree with TRBD1. V dropped 4 bases and J dropped 5; count of bases not matched to a gene: 9. This CDR3 has 15 amino acids. CDR1 is SGHRS, CDR2 YFSETQ, per germline. CDR3 DNA: TGCGCCAGCAGCATAGGCCCCGGGACAGGGGAGACCCAGTACTTC. It specifies CASSIGPGTGETQYF.

This sequence joins TRBV19 and TRBJ1-1; TRBD1 aligns across 7 bases. Germline CDR1 is LNHDA and CDR2 is SQIVND (reference sequence). The CDR3 runs 15 residues. Trimming removed 1 base from V and 7 bases from J; junction bases left unmatched: 9. CDR3 region: CASSIGRQGRGEAFF. The DNA for the CDR3 is TGTGCCAGTAGTATAGGACGACAGGGTCGGGGTGAAGCTTTCTTT.

The rearrangement uses TRBV5-6 and TRBJ2-3; a weak D match, TRBD1 (6 bases). V lost 4 bases and J 5 bases, leaving 26 bases between the germline ends. From germline, CDR1 is SGHDT and CDR2 YYEEEE. The CDR3 runs 18 residues. The CDR3 is CASSQNGWGQAGGDTQYF. The CDR3 DNA reads as TGTGCCAGCAGCCAAAACGGATGGGGGCAGGCCGGAGGAGATACGCAGTATTTT.

The CDR3 coding sequence is TGTGCCAGCAGTCAGGGTAACTATGGCTACACCTTC. This sequence encodes CASSQGNYGYTF. The V call is TRBV6-1, the J call TRBJ1-2, with D tentatively TRBD1 (5 bases). Trimming left V 5 bases short and J 1 base short, with 5 bases between. The CDR3 loop spans 12 amino acids. The germline V gene has CDR1 MNHNS and CDR2 SASEGT.

The chain recombines TRBV6-5 with TRBJ2-6; the D is unclear. This CDR3 has 13 amino acids. The V gene lost 7 bases and the J gene lost 2 bases, with 6 bases spanning the gap. The germline gives CDR1 MNHEY, CDR2 SVGAGI. The CDR3 reads CASIDTGANVLTF. DNA of the CDR3: TGTGCCAGCATCGACACTGGGGCCAACGTCCTGACTTTC.

The chain recombines TRBV19 with TRBJ2-5; the D gene is possibly TRBD1 (5 bases). Trimming took off 3 bases at V and 1 base at J, with 15 bases between the two ends. Germline V gene lookup returns CDR1 LNHDA and CDR2 SQIVND (reference sequence). CDR3 length: 16 residues. CDR3 bases: TGTGCCAGTAGTATTAATCAGGGATTGGGCCAAGAGACCCAGTACTTC. This translates into CASSINQGLGQETQYF.

The rearrangement links TRBV7-2 to TRBJ2-1; 7 positions match TRBD2. CDR1 and CDR2 (germline): SGHTA, FQGNSA. The J segment lost 1 base and the V segment lost 8 bases, leaving 5 bases of the junction unmatched. The CDR3 is made up of 14 amino acids. The CDR3 sequence is CASARRESYNEQFF. CDR3 coding DNA: TGTGCCAGCGCCCGGCGGGAGTCCTACAATGAGCAGTTCTTC.

The rearrangement joins TRBV25-1 to TRBJ2-2, with 7 bases identical to TRBD2. Germline V gives CDR1 MGHDK, CDR2 SYGVNS. J lost 0 bases, V lost 8 bases, and 9 bases had no gene match. CDR3 length equals 16 residues. The CDR3 DNA is TGTGCCAGCTCCCGACGGGAGGACGCGAACACCGGGGAGCTGTTTTTT. This codes for CASSRREDANTGELFF.

The gene calls are TRBV7-2 and TRBJ2-1; TRBD2 matches at 7 bases. Germline CDR1 reads SGHTA; CDR2 reads FQGNSA. The CDR3 runs to 15 residues. V lost 7 bases to trimming and J lost 1 base; unmatched junction nucleotides: 7. The CDR3 DNA reads TGTGCCAGCACTGGTGGGAGGGGATCCTACAATGAGCAGTTCTTC. It is translated as CASTGGRGSYNEQFF.

The chain recombines TRBV30 with TRBJ2-1; D is perhaps TRBD1 (5 bases). Germline V gene sequence: CDR1 GTSNPN, CDR2 SVGIG (reference sequence). The CDR3 extends over 12 amino acids. The V end was cut by 7 bases, the J end by 2 bases, with 9 bases between. The CDR3 sequence: CASTAAYNEQFF. The CDR3 DNA reads as TGTGCCTCGACAGCCGCCTACAATGAGCAGTTCTTC.

The chain carries TRBV29-1 and TRBJ2-3; no definite D call. The CDR3 loop spans 11 amino acids. The V and J ends lost 6 bases and 7 bases respectively, with 11 bases between them. Per the germline V gene, CDR1 is SQVTM and CDR2 is ANQGSEA. This CDR3 is CSVKLANTQYF. For the CDR3, the DNA is TGCAGCGTGAAATTAGCAAATACGCAGTATTTT.

The rearrangement uses TRBV12-5 and TRBJ1-4; D gene unclear. CDR1 and CDR2 from the germline V gene are LGHNT and FRNRAP. This CDR3 contains 18 residues. The V end lost 2 bases, the J end lost 0 bases, and 16 bases lay between the germline ends. The CDR3 nucleotides are TGTGCTAGTGGTTTGAACCCCGGAACGAGCGCAACTAATGAAAAACTGTTTTTT. This gives the protein CASGLNPGTSATNEKLFF. The full variable domain, its missing parts supplied by reference TRBV12-5 and TRBJ1-4, is DARVTQTPRHKVTEMGQEVTMRCQPILGHNTVFWYRQTMMQGLELLAYFRNRAPLDDSGMPKDRFSAEMPDATLATLKIQPSEPRDSAVYFCASGLNPGTSATNEKLFFGSGTQLSVL.

The chain combines TRBV9 with TRBJ2-5, with 8 nucleotides matching TRBD1. Germline CDR1 SGDLS, CDR2 YYNGEE. After removal of 4 bases from V and 5 bases from J, the junction contained 10 bases not matched to a gene. This CDR3 has 15 amino acids. The chain's CDR3 is CASSTERAGGETQYF. The CDR3 bases are TGTGCCAGCAGCACCGAGCGGGCAGGGGGCGAGACCCAGTACTTC.

This chain uses TRBV11-2 with TRBJ2-5; D unresolved. Germline-derived CDR1 and CDR2 are SGHAT and FQNNGV. There are 13 residues in the CDR3. V was trimmed by 3 bases and J by 3 bases, leaving 8 bases between them. The CDR3 here is CASSFQQKETQYF. The DNA of the CDR3 is TGTGCCAGCAGCTTCCAACAGAAAGAGACCCAGTACTTC. Full variable domain (outside the CDR3, taken from reference TRBV11-2 and TRBJ2-5): EAGVAQSPRYKIIEKRQSVAFWCNPISGHATLYWYQQILGQGPKLLIQFQNNGVVDDSQLPKDRFSAERLKGVDSTLKIQPAKLEDSAVYLCASSFQQKETQYFGPGTRLLVL.

About this clone: The same CDR3 is also encoded by other DNA sequences in this sample. The J gene is TRBJ2-7, the V gene TRBV10-2; tentative D call: TRBD1 (7 bases). V was pared by 2 bases and J by 0 bases, with 8 bases between. Germline V gene sequence: CDR1 WSHSY, CDR2 SAAADI. The CDR3 runs 14 residues. For the CDR3, the DNA is TGCGCCAGCAGTGAGCAGGGGGGCTCCTACGAGCAGTACTTC. Protein: CASSEQGGSYEQYF.

V is TRBV11-3 and J is TRBJ2-5; TRBD2 matches at 9 bases. Gene TRBJ2-7 matches the end of the DNA better, so the J call may be wrong. Germline CDR1 is SGHNT and CDR2 is YENEEA. This CDR3 region has 16 residues. CDR3 loop: CASSSRLASGNYEQYF. The CDR3 bases are TGTGCCAGCAGCTCCCGTCTCGCTAGCGGGAATTACGAGCAGTACTTC.

The chain carries TRBV27 and TRBJ1-4; unclear D gene. Per the germline V gene, CDR1 is MNHEY and CDR2 is SMNVEV (reference sequence). V lost 7 bases and J 8 bases, leaving 20 bases between the germline ends. The CDR3 extends over 15 amino acids. The CDR3 coding sequence is TGTGCCAGCATGCTCACCCGGACTGGGAGGGAAAAACTGTTTTTT. It specifies CASMLTRTGREKLFF.

The chain couples TRBV10-3 to TRBJ2-1; 12 bases match TRBD2. Trimming took 7 bases from V and 5 from J; bases not matched to a gene: 3. CDR1 is ENHRY and CDR2 is SYGVKD in the germline V gene. The CDR3 is made up of 14 amino acids. CDR3 sequence reads: CAITRLAGDNEQFF. The CDR3 DNA sequence: TGTGCCATCACCCGACTAGCGGGAGACAATGAGCAGTTCTTC.